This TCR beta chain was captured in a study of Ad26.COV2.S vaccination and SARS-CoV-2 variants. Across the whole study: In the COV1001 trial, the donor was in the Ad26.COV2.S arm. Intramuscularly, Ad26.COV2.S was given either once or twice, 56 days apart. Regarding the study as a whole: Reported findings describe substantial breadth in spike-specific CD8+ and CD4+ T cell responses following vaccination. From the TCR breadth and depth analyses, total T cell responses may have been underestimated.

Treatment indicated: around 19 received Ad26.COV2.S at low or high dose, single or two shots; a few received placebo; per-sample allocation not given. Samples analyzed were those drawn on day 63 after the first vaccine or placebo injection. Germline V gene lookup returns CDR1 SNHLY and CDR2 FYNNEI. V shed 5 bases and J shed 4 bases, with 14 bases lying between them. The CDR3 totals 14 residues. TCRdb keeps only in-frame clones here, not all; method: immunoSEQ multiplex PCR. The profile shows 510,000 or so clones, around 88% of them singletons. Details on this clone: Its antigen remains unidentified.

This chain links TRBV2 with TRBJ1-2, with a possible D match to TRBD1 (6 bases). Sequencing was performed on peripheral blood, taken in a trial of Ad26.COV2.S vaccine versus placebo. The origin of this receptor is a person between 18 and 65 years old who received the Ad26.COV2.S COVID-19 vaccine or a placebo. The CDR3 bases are TGTGCCAGCAGTAGGACAGTTTTAGCCTATGGCTACACCTTC. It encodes CASSRTVLAYGYTF.